Sample share makes the clone carrying this TCR beta chain medium-sized. From the PCR reads, TCRdb called clonotypes with MiXCR, one entry per CDR3 protein. The table lists some 2,200 distinct CDR3 sequences, roughly 47% of them singletons, with approximately 40% in the top ten. The data were taken from a study of immune characterization of retroperitoneal liposarcoma. Trimming took 10 bases from V and 6 from J; bases not matched to a gene: 9. CDR1 is MGHDK, CDR2 SYGVNS, per germline. The CDR3 sequence is 14 residues long. The origin of this receptor is a male donor with retroperitoneal liposarcoma. J is TRBJ2-3 and V is TRBV25-1, with TRBD2 identical over 11 bases. Sequenced sample: tumor tissue. The CDR3 coding sequence is TGTGCCACCTCATCTAGCGGGAGGCGGGATACGCAGTATTTT. Translated, it gives CATSSSGRRDTQYF.